This T cell receptor beta chain was identified in a study of blood T cell repertoires in COVID-19. Method: immunoSEQ multiplex PCR; TCRdb's copy keeps in-frame clones and lacks some. Of approximately 110,000 clones detected, roughly two thirds appear once; the ten largest clones hold around 6.3%. There are 13 residues in the CDR3. Per germline, CDR1 MNHNS and CDR2 SASEGT. V was clipped by 3 bases and J by 3 bases, with 6 bases between them. Sample: peripheral blood. The TCR was taken from a man older than 75 with acute or convalescent COVID-19. The chain joins TRBV6-1 to TRBJ1-5; D gene unclear. The CDR3 DNA is TGTGCCAGCAGTGAGAAGCCCAATCAGCCCCAGCATTTT. Translated, it gives CASSEKPNQPQHF.